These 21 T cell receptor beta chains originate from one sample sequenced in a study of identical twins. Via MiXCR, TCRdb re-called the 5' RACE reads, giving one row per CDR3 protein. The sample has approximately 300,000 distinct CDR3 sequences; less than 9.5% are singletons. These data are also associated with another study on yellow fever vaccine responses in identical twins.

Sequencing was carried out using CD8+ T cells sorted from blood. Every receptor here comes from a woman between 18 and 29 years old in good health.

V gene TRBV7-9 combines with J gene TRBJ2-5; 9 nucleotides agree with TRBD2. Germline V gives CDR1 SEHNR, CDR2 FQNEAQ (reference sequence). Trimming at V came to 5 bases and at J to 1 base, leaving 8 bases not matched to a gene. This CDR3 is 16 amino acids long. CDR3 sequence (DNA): TGTGCCAGCAGCCCAGCGGGGGGAGCCCTCCAAGAGACCCAGTACTTC. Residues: CASSPAGGALQETQYF.

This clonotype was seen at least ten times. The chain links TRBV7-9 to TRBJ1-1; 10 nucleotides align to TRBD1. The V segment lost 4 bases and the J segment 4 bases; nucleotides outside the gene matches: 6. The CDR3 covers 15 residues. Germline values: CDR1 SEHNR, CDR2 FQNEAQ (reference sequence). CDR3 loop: CASSSGTGVVTEAFF. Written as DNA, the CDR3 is TGTGCCAGCAGCTCCGGGACAGGGGTTGTCACTGAAGCTTTCTTT.

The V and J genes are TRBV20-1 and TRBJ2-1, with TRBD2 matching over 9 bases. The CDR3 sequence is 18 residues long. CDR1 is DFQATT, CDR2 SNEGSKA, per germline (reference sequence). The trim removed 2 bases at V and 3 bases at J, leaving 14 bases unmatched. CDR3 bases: TGCAGTGCTAGAATCGTAGCGGGGGAACCTAATTACTACAATGAGCAGTTCTTC. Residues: CSARIVAGEPNYYNEQFF.

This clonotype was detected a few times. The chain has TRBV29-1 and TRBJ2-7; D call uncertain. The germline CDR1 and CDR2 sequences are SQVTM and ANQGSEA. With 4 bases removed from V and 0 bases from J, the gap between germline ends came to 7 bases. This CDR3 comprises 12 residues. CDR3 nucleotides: TGCAGCGTTGGGTGGAGCTCCTACGAGCAGTACTTC. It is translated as CSVGWSSYEQYF.

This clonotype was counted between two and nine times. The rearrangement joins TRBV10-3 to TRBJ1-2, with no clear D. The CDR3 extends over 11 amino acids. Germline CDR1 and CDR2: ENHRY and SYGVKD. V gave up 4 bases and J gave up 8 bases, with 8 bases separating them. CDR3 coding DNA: TGTGCCATCAGTGGAACAGTCGGCTACACCTTC. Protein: CAISGTVGYTF.

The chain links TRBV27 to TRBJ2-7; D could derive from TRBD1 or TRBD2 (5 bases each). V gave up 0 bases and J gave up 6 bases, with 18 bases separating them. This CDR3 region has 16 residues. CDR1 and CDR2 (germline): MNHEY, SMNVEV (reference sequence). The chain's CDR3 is CASSLSYWDGSGEQYF. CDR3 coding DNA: TGTGCCAGCAGTTTATCGTACTGGGACGGGTCGGGCGAGCAGTACTTC.

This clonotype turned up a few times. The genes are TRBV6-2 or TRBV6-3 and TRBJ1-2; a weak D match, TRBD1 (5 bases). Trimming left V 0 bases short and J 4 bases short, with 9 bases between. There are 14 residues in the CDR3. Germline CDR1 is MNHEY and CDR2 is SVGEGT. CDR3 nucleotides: TGTGCCAGCAGTTACTCGGGGCAGCCCTATGGCTACACCTTC. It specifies CASSYSGQPYGYTF.

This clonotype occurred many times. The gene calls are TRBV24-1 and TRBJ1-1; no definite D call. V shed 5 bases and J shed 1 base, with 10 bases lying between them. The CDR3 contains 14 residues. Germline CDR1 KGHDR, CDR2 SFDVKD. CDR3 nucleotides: TGTGCCACCAGTGGGGGAGTGGGGAACACTGAAGCTTTCTTT. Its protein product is CATSGGVGNTEAFF.

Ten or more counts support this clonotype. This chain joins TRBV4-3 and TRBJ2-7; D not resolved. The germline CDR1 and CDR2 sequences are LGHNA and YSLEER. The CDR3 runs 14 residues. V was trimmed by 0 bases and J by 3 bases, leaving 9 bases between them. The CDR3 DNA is TGCGCCAGCAGCCAAGATAGGGCAGGCTACGAGCAGTACTTC. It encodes CASSQDRAGYEQYF.

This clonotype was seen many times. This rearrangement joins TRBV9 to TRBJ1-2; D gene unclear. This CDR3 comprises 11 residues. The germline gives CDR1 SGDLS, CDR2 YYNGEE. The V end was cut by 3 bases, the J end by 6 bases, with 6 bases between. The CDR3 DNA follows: TGTGCCAGCAGCGACTGGGATGGCTACACCTTC. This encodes CASSDWDGYTF.

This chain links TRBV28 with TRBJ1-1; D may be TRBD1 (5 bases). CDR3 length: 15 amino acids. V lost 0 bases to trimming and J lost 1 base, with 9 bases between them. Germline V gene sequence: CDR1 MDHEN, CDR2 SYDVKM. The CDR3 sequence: CASSLWSGKNTEAFF. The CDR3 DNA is TGTGCCAGCAGTTTATGGTCAGGGAAGAACACTGAAGCTTTCTTT.

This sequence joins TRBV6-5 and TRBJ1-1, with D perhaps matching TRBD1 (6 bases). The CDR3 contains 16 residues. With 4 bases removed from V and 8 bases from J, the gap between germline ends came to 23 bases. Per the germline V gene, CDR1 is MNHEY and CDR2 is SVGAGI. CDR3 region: CASSSPRTGKRGEAFF. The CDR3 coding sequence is TGTGCCAGCAGTTCACCCAGAACAGGGAAAAGGGGAGAAGCTTTCTTT.

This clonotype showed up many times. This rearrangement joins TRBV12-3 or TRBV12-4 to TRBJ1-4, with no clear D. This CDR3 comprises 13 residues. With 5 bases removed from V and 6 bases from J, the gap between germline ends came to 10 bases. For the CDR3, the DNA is TGTGCCAGCAGTATATGGACGGATGAAAAACTGTTTTTT. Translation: CASSIWTDEKLFF.

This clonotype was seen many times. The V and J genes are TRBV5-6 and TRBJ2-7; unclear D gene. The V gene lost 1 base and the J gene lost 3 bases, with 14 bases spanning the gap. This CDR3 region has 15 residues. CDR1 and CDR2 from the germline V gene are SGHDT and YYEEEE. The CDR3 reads CASSLLSLTFYEQYF. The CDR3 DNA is TGTGCCAGCAGCTTGCTGTCCCTAACCTTCTACGAGCAGTACTTC.

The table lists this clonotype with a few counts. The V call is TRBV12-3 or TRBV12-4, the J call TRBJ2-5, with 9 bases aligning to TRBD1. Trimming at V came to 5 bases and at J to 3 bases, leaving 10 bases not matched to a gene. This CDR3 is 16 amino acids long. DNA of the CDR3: TGTGCCAGCAGTCCCGGGACAGGGTCCCCCAAAGAGACCCAGTACTTC. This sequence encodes CASSPGTGSPKETQYF.

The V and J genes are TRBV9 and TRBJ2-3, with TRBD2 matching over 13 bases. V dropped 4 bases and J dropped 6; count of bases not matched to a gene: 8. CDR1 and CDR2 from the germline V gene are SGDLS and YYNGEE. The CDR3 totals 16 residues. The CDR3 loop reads CASSPWTSGGDDTQYF. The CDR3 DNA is TGTGCCAGCAGCCCGTGGACTAGCGGGGGTGATGATACGCAGTATTTT.

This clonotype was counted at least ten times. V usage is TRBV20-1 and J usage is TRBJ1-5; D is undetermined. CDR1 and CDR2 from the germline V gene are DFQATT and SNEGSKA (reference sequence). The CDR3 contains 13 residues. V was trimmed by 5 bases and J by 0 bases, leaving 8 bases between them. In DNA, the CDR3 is TGCAGTGCTGAGAGATATAGCAATCAGCCCCAGCATTTT. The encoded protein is CSAERYSNQPQHF.

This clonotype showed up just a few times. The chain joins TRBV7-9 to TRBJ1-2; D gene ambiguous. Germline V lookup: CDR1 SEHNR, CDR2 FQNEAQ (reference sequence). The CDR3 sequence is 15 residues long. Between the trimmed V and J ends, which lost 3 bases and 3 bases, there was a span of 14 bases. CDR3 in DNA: TGTGCCAGCAGCTTTACCCCCGGGGAAGACTATGGCTACACCTTC. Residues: CASSFTPGEDYGYTF.

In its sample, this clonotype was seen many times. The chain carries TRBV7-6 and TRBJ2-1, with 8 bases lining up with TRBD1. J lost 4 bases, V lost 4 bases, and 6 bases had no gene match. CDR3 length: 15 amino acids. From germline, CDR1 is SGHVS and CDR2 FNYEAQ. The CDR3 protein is CASSSGTGGYNEQFF. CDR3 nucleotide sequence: TGTGCCAGCAGCTCCGGGACAGGAGGGTACAATGAGCAGTTCTTC.

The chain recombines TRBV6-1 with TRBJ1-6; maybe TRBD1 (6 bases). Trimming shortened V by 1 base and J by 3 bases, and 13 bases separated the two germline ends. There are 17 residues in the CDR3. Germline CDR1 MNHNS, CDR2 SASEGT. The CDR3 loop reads CASSEDQPGDYNSPLHF. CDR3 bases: TGTGCCAGCAGTGAAGATCAGCCAGGGGACTATAATTCACCCCTCCACTTT.

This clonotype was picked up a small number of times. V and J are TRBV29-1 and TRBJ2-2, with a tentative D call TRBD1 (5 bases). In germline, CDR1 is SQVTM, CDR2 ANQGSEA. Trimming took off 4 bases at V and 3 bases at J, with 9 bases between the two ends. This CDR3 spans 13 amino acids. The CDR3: CSVVTRDTGELFF. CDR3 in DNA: TGCAGCGTTGTCACCAGGGACACCGGGGAGCTGTTTTTT.